This TCR beta chain was identified during a study of identical twins. In TCRdb, the 5' RACE reads were re-called with MiXCR into one record per CDR3 protein. The profile shows 500,000 to 600,000 distinct CDR3 sequences, less than 25% of them singletons. The CDR3 covers 15 residues. CDR1 is SGHAT, CDR2 FQNNGV, per germline. Deletions cut 2 bases from V and 4 bases from J, with 14 bases between. Comments on this clonotype: The antigen remains undetermined.

Broader study findings: Modelling underestimated the level of out-of-frame TCR alpha sharing observed in monozygotic twins. Conclusions were drawn cross-sectionally by statistical analysis, without following the same donors.

This sample was shared with a second study, whose subject was T cells expressing NK-cell markers.

The sample comprised CD4+ T cells sorted from blood. The chain combines TRBV11-2 with TRBJ2-5; D is perhaps TRBD2 (6 bases). The receptor was derived from a woman under 30 in good health. CDR3 nucleotide sequence: TGTGCCAGCAGCTTATTCTCGCCGGGAGCAGAGACCCAGTACTTC. It translates to CASSLFSPGAETQYF. The full variable domain, rest sourced from reference TRBV11-2 and TRBJ2-5, is EAGVAQSPRYKIIEKRQSVAFWCNPISGHATLYWYQQILGQGPKLLIQFQNNGVVDDSQLPKDRFSAERLKGVDSTLKIQPAKLEDSAVYLCASSLFSPGAETQYFGPGTRLLVL.